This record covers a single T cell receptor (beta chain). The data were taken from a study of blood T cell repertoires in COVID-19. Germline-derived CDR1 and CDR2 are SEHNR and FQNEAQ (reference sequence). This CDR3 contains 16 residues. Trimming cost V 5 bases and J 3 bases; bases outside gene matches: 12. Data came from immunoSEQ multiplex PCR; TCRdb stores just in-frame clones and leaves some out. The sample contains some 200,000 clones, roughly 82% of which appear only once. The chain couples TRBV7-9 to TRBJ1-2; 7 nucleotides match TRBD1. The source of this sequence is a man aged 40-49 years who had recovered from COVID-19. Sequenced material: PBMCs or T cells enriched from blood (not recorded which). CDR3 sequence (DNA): TGTGCCAGCAGCCAAGGAGGCCAAGGGGGCGACTATGGCTACACCTTC. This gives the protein CASSQGGQGGDYGYTF.